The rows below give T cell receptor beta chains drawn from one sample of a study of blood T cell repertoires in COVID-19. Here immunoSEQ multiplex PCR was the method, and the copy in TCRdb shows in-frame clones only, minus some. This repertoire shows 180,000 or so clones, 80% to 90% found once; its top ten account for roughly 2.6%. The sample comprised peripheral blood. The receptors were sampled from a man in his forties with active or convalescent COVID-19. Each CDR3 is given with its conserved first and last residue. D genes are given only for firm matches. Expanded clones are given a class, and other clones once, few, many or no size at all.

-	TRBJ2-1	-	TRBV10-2	CASSEVAFNEQFF	TGCGCCAGCTCTGAAGTAGCTTTCAATGAGCAGTTCTTC
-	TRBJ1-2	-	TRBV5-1	CASSLDGTVANYGYTF	TGCGCCAGCAGCTTGGATGGTACAGTAGCTAACTATGGCTACACCTTC
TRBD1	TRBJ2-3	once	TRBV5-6	CASSSVGTGKRDTQYF	TGTGCCAGCAGCTCCGTCGGGACAGGGAAGAGAGATACGCAGTATTTT
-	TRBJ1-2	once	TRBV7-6	CASSPSVSGVTNYGYTF	TGTGCCAGCAGCCCATCGGTTTCAGGGGTTACTAACTATGGCTACACCTTC
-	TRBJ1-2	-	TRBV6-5	CASTIGGRDGYTF	TGTGCCAGCACCATAGGTGGGAGGGATGGCTACACCTTC
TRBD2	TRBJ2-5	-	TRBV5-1	CASSSGLAGGHETQYF	TGCGCCAGCAGCTCGGGACTAGCGGGGGGGCATGAGACCCAGTACTTC
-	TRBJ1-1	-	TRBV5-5	CASSLRQAYTEAFF	TGTGCCAGCAGCTTACGGCAGGCTTATACTGAAGCTTTCTTT
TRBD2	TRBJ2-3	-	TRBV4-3	CASSQGLGGGRTDTQYF	TGCGCCAGCAGCCAAGGCCTGGGCGGGGGACGCACAGATACGCAGTATTTT
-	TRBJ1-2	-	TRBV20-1	CSASQRGWGYTF	TGCAGTGCTAGTCAAAGGGGTTGGGGCTACACCTTC
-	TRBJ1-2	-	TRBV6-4	CASAPRVGDGYTF	TGTGCCAGCGCCCCGAGGGTTGGTGATGGCTACACCTTC
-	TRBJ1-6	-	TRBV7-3	CASSLIGLGNSPLHF	TGTGCCAGCAGCTTAATTGGACTGGGTAATTCACCCCTCCACTTT
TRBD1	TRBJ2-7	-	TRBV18	CASSSGQTYEQYF	TGTGCCAGCTCATCGGGACAGACCTACGAGCAGTACTTC
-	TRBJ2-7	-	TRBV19	CASSRLTGDYEQYF	TGTGCCAGTAGTCGCCTGACTGGAGACTACGAGCAGTACTTC
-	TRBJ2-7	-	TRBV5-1	CASSALQGYEQYF	TGCGCCAGCAGCGCTCTACAGGGCTACGAGCAGTACTTC
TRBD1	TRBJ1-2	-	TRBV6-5	CASSPRGEVGYTF	TGTGCCAGCAGCCCCAGGGGGGAAGTTGGCTACACCTTC
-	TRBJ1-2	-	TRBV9	CASSTPTGLSGYTF	TGTGCCAGCAGCACCCCGACGGGGTTATCAGGCTACACCTTC
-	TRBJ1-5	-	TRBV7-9	CASSMTGGAEGNQPQHF	TGTGCCAGCAGCATGACAGGTGGGGCTGAGGGCAATCAGCCCCAGCATTTT
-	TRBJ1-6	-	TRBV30	CAWRMGAGDNSPLHF	TGTGCCTGGAGGATGGGGGCAGGGGACAATTCACCCCTCCACTTT
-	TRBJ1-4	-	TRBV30	CAWSGSLGQAGDEKLFF	TGTGCCTGGAGTGGGTCCCTCGGTCAGGCTGGTGATGAAAAACTGTTTTTT
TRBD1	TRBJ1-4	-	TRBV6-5	CASSRQGTANEKLFF	TGTGCCAGCAGCAGACAGGGGACGGCTAATGAAAAACTGTTTTTT
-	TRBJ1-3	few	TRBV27	CASSPHSGNTIYF	TGTGCCAGTTCCCCCCACTCTGGAAACACCATATATTTT
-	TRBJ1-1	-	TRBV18	CASSIVRTEAFF	TGTGCCAGCTCAATAGTTCGCACTGAAGCTTTCTTT
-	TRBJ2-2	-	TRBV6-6	CASSPIPTGELFF	TGTGCCAGCAGCCCCATCCCAACCGGGGAGCTGTTTTTT
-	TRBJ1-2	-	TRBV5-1	CASSPYWSGDGYTF	TGCGCCAGCAGCCCCTACTGGTCGGGGGATGGCTACACCTTC
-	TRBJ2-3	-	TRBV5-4	CASSRDRYTDTQYF	TGTGCCAGCAGCCGAGACAGGTACACAGATACGCAGTATTTT
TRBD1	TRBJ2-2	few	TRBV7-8	CASSRTGQGFTGELFF	TGTGCCAGCAGCAGGACAGGACAGGGTTTTACCGGGGAGCTGTTTTTT
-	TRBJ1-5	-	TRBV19	CASSIAAGPQRPQHF	TGTGCCAGTAGTATAGCGGCAGGGCCTCAAAGGCCCCAGCATTTT
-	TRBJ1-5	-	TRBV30	CAWSSDRRQPQHF	TGTGCCTGGAGTTCCGACAGGCGTCAGCCCCAGCATTTT
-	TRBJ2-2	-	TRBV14	CASSHASGLLGELFF	TGTGCCAGCAGCCATGCCTCAGGTCTACTCGGGGAGCTGTTTTTT
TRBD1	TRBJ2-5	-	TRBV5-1	CASSPQRIQGARETQYF	TGCGCCAGCAGCCCCCAGAGGATACAGGGGGCGAGAGAGACCCAGTACTTC
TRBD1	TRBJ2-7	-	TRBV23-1	CASSHQIRDRGDEQYF	TGCGCCAGCAGTCACCAGATCCGGGACAGGGGTGACGAGCAGTACTTC
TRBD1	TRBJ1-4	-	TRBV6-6	CASSQTGDHEKLFF	TGTGCCAGCAGTCAGACAGGGGACCATGAAAAACTGTTTTTT
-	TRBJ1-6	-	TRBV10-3	CAISEQQTNSPLHF	TGTGCCATCAGTGAACAACAGACAAATTCACCCCTCCACTTT
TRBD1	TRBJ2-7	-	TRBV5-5	CASSLGQGAYYEQYF	TGTGCCAGCAGCCTTGGACAGGGAGCATACTACGAGCAGTACTTC
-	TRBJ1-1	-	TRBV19	CASSTNRAMNTEAFF	TGTGCCAGTAGTACGAACAGAGCAATGAACACTGAAGCTTTCTTT
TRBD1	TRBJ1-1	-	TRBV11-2	CASSLGQGPNTEAFF	TGTGCCAGCAGCTTAGGACAGGGACCGAACACTGAAGCTTTCTTT
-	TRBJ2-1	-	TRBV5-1	CASSLRRVKYNEQFF	TGCGCCAGCAGCTTGAGGAGGGTTAAGTACAATGAGCAGTTCTTC
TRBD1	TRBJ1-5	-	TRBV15	CATSNGRVTGQRSNQPQHF	TGTGCCACCAGCAATGGTAGGGTGACAGGGCAGAGAAGCAATCAGCCCCAGCATTTT
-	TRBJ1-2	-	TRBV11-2	CASSFDRGSDYTF	TGTGCCAGCAGCTTTGATCGGGGTTCTGACTACACCTTC
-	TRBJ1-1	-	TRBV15	CATSPGGGLNTEAFF	TGTGCCACCAGCCCGGGGGGGGGATTGAACACTGAAGCTTTCTTT
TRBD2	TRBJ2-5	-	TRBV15	CATSRELAGGRTDQETQYF	TGTGCCACCAGCAGAGAACTAGCGGGGGGGCGTACCGACCAAGAGACCCAGTACTTC
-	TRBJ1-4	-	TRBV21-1	CASSTPGVREKLFF	TGTGCCAGCAGCACTCCAGGGGTACGGGAAAAACTGTTTTTT
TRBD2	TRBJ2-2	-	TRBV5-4	CASRPGTSGGNTGELFF	TGTGCCAGCAGGCCCGGGACTAGCGGGGGGAACACCGGGGAGCTGTTTTTT
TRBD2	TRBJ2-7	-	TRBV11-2	CASSTQKAASGGAHYEQYF	TGTGCCAGCAGCACACAAAAGGCGGCTAGCGGGGGGGCCCACTACGAGCAGTACTTC
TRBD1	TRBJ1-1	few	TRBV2	CASSPDRGNTEAFF	TGTGCCAGCAGCCCTGACAGGGGGAACACTGAAGCTTTCTTT